The 27 T cell receptor beta chains below come from one sample, sequenced in a study of T cells in localized non-small cell lung cancer. Clones were sequenced by immunoSEQ multiplex PCR, and TCRdb holds only the in-frame ones, with some missing. There are fewer than 90,000 clones in the sample; 80% occur only once, and 15% to 20% lies in the top ten. The sequencing used PBMCs, collected before any cancer treatment. The receptors come from a man aged 40 to 70 with stage II squamous cell lung carcinoma.

The gene calls are TRBV28 and TRBJ1-5, with D maybe TRBD1 (6 bases). CDR1 is MDHEN and CDR2 is SYDVKM in the germline V gene. V was clipped by 6 bases and J by 6 bases, with 12 bases between them. This CDR3 comprises 13 residues. This CDR3 reads CASRYRAAQPQHF. The CDR3 DNA reads TGTGCCAGCAGATACAGGGCGGCTCAGCCCCAGCATTTT.

This clone was counted once. The rearrangement links TRBV18 to TRBJ2-7; D remains unclear. CDR1 is KGHSH, CDR2 LQKENI, per germline. This CDR3 contains 13 residues. Trimming took off 2 bases at V and 2 bases at J, with 7 bases between the two ends. The CDR3 spells CASSPMATYEQYF. CDR3 DNA sequence: TGTGCCAGCTCACCAATGGCGACCTACGAGCAGTACTTC.

J is TRBJ2-1 and V is TRBV4-2; 11 bases are a match to TRBD2. V was pared by 2 bases and J by 5 bases, with 2 bases of the junction left unmatched. The CDR3 runs 15 residues. Germline-derived CDR1 and CDR2 are LGHNA and YNFKEQ. The chain's CDR3 is CASSQRTSGHNEQFF. In DNA, the CDR3 is TGTGCCAGCAGCCAAAGGACTAGCGGGCACAATGAGCAGTTCTTC.

The rearrangement joins TRBV5-1 to TRBJ2-3; 7 positions match TRBD1. CDR3 size: 13 residues. The V gene end was trimmed by 5 bases and the J gene end by 8 bases; junction bases not matched to a gene: 8. Germline values: CDR1 SGHRS, CDR2 YFSETQ. This CDR3 is CASRITGDGTQYF. CDR3 bases: TGCGCCAGCAGGATCACAGGGGACGGTACGCAGTATTTT.

The chain combines TRBV4-3 with TRBJ2-3; 7 bases line up with TRBD2. This CDR3 has 15 residues. Trimming cost V 8 bases and J 8 bases; bases outside gene matches: 16. Germline V CDR1 and CDR2: LGHNA, YSLEER. CDR3: CASGDTRSGRVTQYF. In DNA, the CDR3 is TGCGCCAGCGGGGATACGCGGTCGGGGAGGGTTACGCAGTATTTT.

The chain is built from TRBV28 and TRBJ1-2, with D perhaps TRBD1 (6 bases). Germline CDR1 MDHEN, CDR2 SYDVKM. The V gene lost 6 bases and the J gene lost 3 bases, with 14 bases spanning the gap. The CDR3 is 14 amino acids. The CDR3 is CASRPPWGHYGYTF. CDR3 DNA sequence: TGTGCCAGCAGACCGCCGTGGGGGCACTATGGCTACACCTTC.

This chain connects TRBV30 to TRBJ1-4, with D maybe TRBD1 (5 bases). V lost 0 bases and J 1 base, leaving 9 bases between the germline ends. The CDR3 is 15 residues long. Germline values: CDR1 GTSNPN, CDR2 SVGIG (reference sequence). The CDR3 nucleotides read TGTGCCTGGAGTGTAGGAAGGGGAACTAATGAAAAACTGTTTTTT. Amino acid sequence: CAWSVGRGTNEKLFF. Filled out from reference TRBV30 and TRBJ1-4, the complete variable domain reads SQTIHQWPATLVQPVGSPLSLECTVEGTSNPNLYWYRQAAGRGLQLLFYSVGIGQISSEVPQNLSASRPQDRQFILSSKKLLLSDSGFYLCAWSVGRGTNEKLFFGSGTQLSVL.

This rearrangement joins TRBV14 to TRBJ1-4; TRBD1 is a possible D gene (6 bases). Germline CDR1 is SGHDN and CDR2 is FVKESK. This CDR3 is 15 amino acids long. Trimming left V 4 bases short and J 8 bases short, with 17 bases between. CDR3 protein: CASSPLGDQGEKLFF. The CDR3 nucleotides read TGTGCCAGCAGCCCACTAGGAGACCAGGGGGAAAAACTGTTTTTT.

This clone appeared once. The chain joins TRBV5-4 to TRBJ1-3; 7 positions agree with TRBD1. This CDR3 spans 15 amino acids. Germline trimming cut 0 bases from V and 4 bases from J; bases unmatched to any gene: 4. Looked up from germline, CDR1 is SGHNT and CDR2 is YYREEE (reference sequence). CDR3 coding DNA: TGTGCCAGCAGCTTGGAGGGGGCGAAGGGAAACACCATATATTTT. Protein sequence: CASSLEGAKGNTIYF.

The V call is TRBV18, the J call TRBJ2-7; D gene unclear. In germline, CDR1 is KGHSH, CDR2 LQKENI. Trimming shortened V by 3 bases and J by 2 bases, and 5 bases separated the two germline ends. The CDR3 runs 12 residues. This CDR3 is CASSPDTYEQYF. CDR3 DNA sequence: TGTGCCAGCTCACCCGACACCTACGAGCAGTACTTC.

This chain connects TRBV2 to TRBJ2-7; 8 nucleotides align to TRBD1. CDR1 is SNHLY and CDR2 is FYNNEI in the germline V gene. The CDR3 covers 13 residues. The V gene end was trimmed by 3 bases and the J gene end by 8 bases; junction bases not matched to a gene: 6. CDR3 DNA sequence: TGTGCCAGCAGTGATTGGACAGGGCTGAAGCAGTACTTC. Its protein is CASSDWTGLKQYF. Full variable domain (outside the CDR3, taken from reference TRBV2 and TRBJ2-7): EPEVTQTPSHQVTQMGQEVILRCVPISNHLYFYWYRQILGQKVEFLVSFYNNEISEKSEIFDDQFSVERPDGSNFTLKIRSTKLEDSAMYFCASSDWTGLKQYFGPGTRLTVT.

V is TRBV30 and J is TRBJ1-2; weak D call: TRBD1 (5 bases). The CDR3 length is 12 residues. Germline-derived CDR1 and CDR2 are GTSNPN and SVGIG (reference sequence). The V gene lost 6 bases and the J gene lost 7 bases, with 15 bases spanning the gap. CDR3 sequence: CACSREGFGYTF. The CDR3 DNA is TGTGCCTGCTCCCGAGAGGGGTTTGGCTACACCTTC.

V and J are TRBV7-9 and TRBJ1-5; possibly TRBD1 for D (5 bases). This CDR3 is 13 amino acids long. Trimming cost V 5 bases and J 7 bases, with 12 bases left between them. In germline, CDR1 is SEHNR, CDR2 FQNEAQ (reference sequence). Written as DNA, the CDR3 is TGTGCCAGCAGCCCGGACATTAGACAGCCCCAGCATTTT. This translates into CASSPDIRQPQHF.

The J gene is TRBJ2-2, the V gene TRBV4-1; 12 bases map to TRBD2. The V gene's germline CDR1 is MGHRA and CDR2 YSYEKL. Losses at the gene ends were 1 base for V and 1 base for J; bases not matched to a gene: 1. CDR3 length: 17 residues. DNA of the CDR3: TGCGCCAGCAGCCAAGCGGGACTAGCGGGGAACACCGGGGAGCTGTTTTTT. Translated: CASSQAGLAGNTGELFF.

V gene TRBV9 combines with J gene TRBJ2-7; D is ambiguous. Trimming removed 2 bases from V and 5 bases from J, with 11 bases in between. There are 13 residues in the CDR3. CDR1 and CDR2 (germline): SGDLS, YYNGEE. CDR3 region: CASSVSANNEQYF. CDR3 sequence (DNA): TGTGCCAGCAGCGTGTCGGCGAACAACGAGCAGTACTTC.

V gene TRBV9 combines with J gene TRBJ1-5; D unresolved. V was cut by 4 bases and J by 3 bases, with 8 bases left in between. CDR1 SGDLS and CDR2 YYNGEE come from the germline V gene. There are 13 residues in the CDR3. CDR3 amino acids: CASSPDPNQPQHF. CDR3 bases: TGTGCCAGCAGCCCGGACCCCAATCAGCCCCAGCATTTT.

V gene TRBV15 combines with J gene TRBJ2-1; 11 positions match TRBD2. J lost 3 bases, V lost 5 bases, and 6 bases had no gene match. Germline values: CDR1 LNHNV, CDR2 YYDKDF (reference sequence). This CDR3 is 16 amino acids long. CDR3 sequence: CATSASGLAVYNEQFF. The CDR3 region has the DNA TGTGCCACCAGCGCCTCGGGACTAGCGGTCTACAATGAGCAGTTCTTC.

This clone was seen once. The chain joins TRBV6-5 to TRBJ1-2, with D hard to call. The CDR3 covers 14 residues. With 2 bases removed from V and 0 bases from J, the gap between germline ends came to 7 bases. In germline, CDR1 is MNHEY, CDR2 SVGAGI. The DNA of the CDR3 is TGTGCCAGCAGTTACGGGTTTACTAACTATGGCTACACCTTC. Translation: CASSYGFTNYGYTF.

This clone has just one count. The gene calls are TRBV18 and TRBJ2-3; D gene unclear. The CDR3 extends over 11 amino acids. With 8 bases removed from V and 1 base from J, the gap between germline ends came to 4 bases. Germline values: CDR1 KGHSH, CDR2 LQKENI. CDR3 DNA sequence: TGTGCCAGCCGTGGCACAGATACGCAGTATTTT. This gives the protein CASRGTDTQYF.

Concerning this clone itself: At one of its ends the junction is not consistent with the germline gene, which may arise from a read error. Other DNA sequences in this specimen translate into the identical CDR3. The V gene is TRBV7-9, the J gene TRBJ1-2, with TRBD1 identical over 9 bases. The CDR3 is 16 residues long. CDR1 is SEHNR, CDR2 FQNEAQ, per germline (reference sequence). Here the CDR3 DNA reads TGCGCCAGCAGCTCACTCAACCGCCCCACGGGACAGGGCTCGTCCTTC. This translates into CASSSLNRPTGQGSSF.

A remark on this clone: One junction end disagrees with the germline gene, perhaps due to a read error. Different DNA sequences within this sample yield the same CDR3. The rearrangement uses TRBV9 and TRBJ2-3, with D unresolved. This CDR3 has 13 amino acids. The germline V gene encodes CDR1 SGDLS and CDR2 YYNGEE. The CDR3 nucleotides read TGTGCCAGCAGCGCCCTTAACACAGATACGCAATATTTT. It translates to CASSALNTDTQYF.

The genes are TRBV19 and TRBJ2-3, with 7 nucleotides matching TRBD1. V shed 5 bases and J 2 bases; nucleotides not matched to a gene: 10. Germline lookup yields CDR1 LNHDA and CDR2 SQIVND (reference sequence). The CDR3 length is 16 residues. The CDR3 DNA reads TGTGCCAGTAGTGCCCGACAGGGTTTCTACACAGATACGCAGTATTTT. It specifies CASSARQGFYTDTQYF.

V usage is TRBV10-3 and J usage is TRBJ2-1, with TRBD1 matching over 7 bases. This CDR3 has 15 residues. Germline CDR1 is ENHRY and CDR2 is SYGVKD. V gave up 7 bases and J gave up 0 bases; unmatched junction bases: 6. As DNA, the CDR3 is TGTGCCATCATGGGCCAGGGGGTCTCCTACAATGAGCAGTTCTTC. Its translation is CAIMGQGVSYNEQFF.

The chain recombines TRBV9 with TRBJ1-6, with TRBD1 identical over 7 bases. This CDR3 contains 15 residues. J was trimmed by 6 bases and V by 3 bases; bases with no gene match: 6. Germline V gene data show CDR1 as SGDLS and CDR2 as YYNGEE. For the CDR3, the DNA is TGTGCCAGCAGCGGACAGGGACTGGCTAATTCACCCCTCCACTTT. Amino acids: CASSGQGLANSPLHF.

The chain carries TRBV19 and TRBJ2-7, with 8 nucleotides matching TRBD1. V was pared by 5 bases and J by 3 bases, with 12 bases of the junction left unmatched. Germline CDR1 LNHDA, CDR2 SQIVND (reference sequence). The CDR3 is 16 amino acids. In DNA form, the CDR3 reads TGTGCCAGTAGTCTCCCGCCCGGGACAGGTAGCTACGAGCAGTACTTC. It specifies CASSLPPGTGSYEQYF.

The V call is TRBV30, the J call TRBJ1-5; D not resolved. The CDR3 sequence is 13 residues long. Trimming took 5 bases from V and 6 from J, leaving 14 bases between them. Germline loops: CDR1 GTSNPN, CDR2 SVGIG (reference sequence). CDR3 residues: CAWGGGKGQPQHF. The CDR3 nucleotides read TGTGCCTGGGGAGGCGGGAAGGGTCAGCCCCAGCATTTT.

The chain joins TRBV2 to TRBJ1-6; D may be TRBD1 (5 bases). This CDR3 comprises 14 residues. Germline loops: CDR1 SNHLY, CDR2 FYNNEI. Trimming took 2 bases from V and 5 from J, leaving 7 bases between them. The CDR3 sequence: CASSERRDNSPLHF. CDR3 sequence (DNA): TGTGCCAGCAGTGAACGCAGGGATAATTCACCCCTCCACTTT.